A single count supports the clone carrying this TCR beta chain. The entry originates in a study of blood T cell repertoires in COVID-19. Libraries were prepared by immunoSEQ multiplex PCR; TCRdb keeps only in-frame clonotypes and omits some of them. In the table there are over 200,000 clones, approximately 86% of which are singletons. Trimming pared 0 bases from V and 7 bases from J, leaving 12 bases between. Germline V gives CDR1 MNHEY, CDR2 SVGAGI. The CDR3 is 15 residues long. The specimen sequenced was peripheral blood. The sequence came from a woman aged 25 to 39 with COVID-19, enrolled during active disease. The J gene is TRBJ1-4, the V gene TRBV6-5, with a weak D call TRBD1 (5 bases). CDR3 amino acids: CASSYSGGVGEKLFF. DNA for the CDR3: TGTGCCAGCAGTTACTCGGGAGGGGTCGGTGAAAAACTGTTTTTT.